The rows below give T cell receptor beta chains drawn from one sample of a study of shared clonotypes between healthy human individuals. Libraries were prepared by immunoSEQ multiplex PCR; TCRdb keeps only in-frame clonotypes and omits some of them. The data hold some 1,400,000 clones, with about 96% observed a single time. Material: naive CD4+ T cells sorted from blood. These receptors were obtained from a man aged 25-45 years in good health. Both conserved end residues are part of each CDR3. The D gene is left open where the match is weak.

j_gene,d_gene,v_gene,len,CDR3aa
TRBJ1-5,TRBD1,TRBV2,14,CASSEWTGDQPQHF
TRBJ2-7,TRBD1,TRBV19,13,CASSHRGLFEQYF
TRBJ2-1,-,TRBV27,15,CASRTPRGYLNEQFF
TRBJ1-1,-,TRBV28,13,CASRRTLNTEAFF
TRBJ2-5,-,TRBV4-1,13,CASSPPWVETQYF
TRBJ2-5,-,TRBV25-1,14,CASSDLQRERAQYF
TRBJ2-6,-,TRBV15,16,CATSREAVSGANVLTF
TRBJ1-1,-,TRBV7-9,11,CASSPLHEAFF
TRBJ1-2,-,TRBV2,12,CASSLENYGYTF
TRBJ2-4,-,TRBV7-8,13,CASSLAGMGIQYF
TRBJ2-7,-,TRBV5-1,14,CASSLVRGSYEQYF
TRBJ2-1,TRBD1,TRBV12-5,14,CASGLMDRPGEQFF
TRBJ2-1,-,TRBV11-2,17,CASSLVGPGAANNEQFF
TRBJ1-1,-,TRBV5-1,14,CASSLRPGDTEAFF
TRBJ2-1,TRBD2,TRBV5-1,16,CASSWKTSDKYNEQFF
TRBJ2-3,-,TRBV29-1,11,CSVVPTDTQYF